The subject of this entry is one T cell receptor beta chain. CDR1 and CDR2 from the germline V gene are SGHNT and YYREEE (reference sequence). With V trimmed by 4 bases and J by 6 bases, 10 bases remained unmatched. CDR3 length: 16 amino acids. Using immunoSEQ multiplex PCR, the repertoire was profiled, and TCRdb retains in-frame clones only, with some absent. The repertoire includes about 92,000 clones, approximately 93% of them detected once, and about 1.1% sits in the top ten. These data belong to a study of cytomegalovirus exposure and HLA in healthy donors. V usage is TRBV5-4 and J usage is TRBJ2-1, with 10 bases identical to TRBD1. Sequenced material: PBMCs. The sequence came from a woman in her twenties or thirties in good health and CMV-seropositive. DNA of the CDR3: TGTGCCAGCAGCCCGGCTGGCGGACAGGGGGTCAATGAGCAGTTCTTC. This encodes CASSPAGGQGVNEQFF. The whole variable domain, remainder taken from reference TRBV5-4 and TRBJ2-1, is ETGVTQSPTHLIKTRGQQVTLRCSSQSGHNTVSWYQQALGQGPQFIFQYYREEENGRGNFPPRFSGLQFPNYSSELNVNALELDDSALYLCASSPAGGQGVNEQFFGPGTRLTVL.